The next 28 T cell receptor beta chains were all read from a single sample in a study of shared clonotypes between healthy human individuals. CD45RO-negative, CCR7-selected cells formed the naive CD8 fraction, which excluded terminally differentiated effector memory CD45RA+ cells. The table came from immunoSEQ multiplex PCR; TCRdb's copy has only in-frame clones and leaves some out. The sample records about 2.2 million clones, 85% to 95% being singletons. Specimen: naive CD8+ T cells from PBMCs. The receptors come from a man between 18 and 29 years old in good health. Some clones in this sample may be carry-over from other donors' samples.

This chain links TRBV19 with TRBJ1-3; D remains ambiguous. The CDR3 spans 16 residues. Looked up from germline, CDR1 is LNHDA and CDR2 is SQIVND (reference sequence). The V gene lost 5 bases and the J gene lost 3 bases, with 17 bases spanning the gap. As DNA, the CDR3 is TGTGCCAGTAGTCCGGGCCCCACTAGCCTTGGAAACACCATATATTTT. This codes for CASSPGPTSLGNTIYF.

This chain connects TRBV13 to TRBJ2-7; either TRBD1 or TRBD2 may supply D (5 bases each). Germline V gives CDR1 PRHDT, CDR2 FYEKMQ (reference sequence). The germline V and J ends were trimmed by 0 bases and 4 bases, with 13 bases remaining between them. The CDR3 runs to 15 residues. The CDR3 nucleotides read TGTGCCAGCAGCTTAGGTAATACTAGACAGTACGAGCAGTACTTC. It codes for CASSLGNTRQYEQYF.

As concerns this clone: Additional DNA sequences in this sample encode the identical CDR3. The CDR3 region is CASSPGRLNTEAFF. As DNA, the CDR3 is TGTGCCAGCAGCCCGGGACGCCTGAACACTGAAGCTTTCTTT. The rearrangement joins TRBV27 to TRBJ1-1; a weak D match, TRBD1 (5 bases). The CDR3 spans 14 residues. Germline loops: CDR1 MNHEY, CDR2 SMNVEV (reference sequence). V dropped 6 bases and J dropped 0 bases, with 11 bases sitting between them.

As to this clone: Other nucleotide sequences in the sample specify the same CDR3. V is TRBV29-1 and J is TRBJ2-7, with 10 bases identical to TRBD2. V was pared by 6 bases and J by 2 bases, with 4 bases of the junction left unmatched. CDR1 and CDR2 (germline): SQVTM, ANQGSEA. This CDR3 has 13 residues. The CDR3 DNA reads TGCAGCGTGGAGAGCGGGAGGGCCTACGAGCAGTACTTC. Translation gives CSVESGRAYEQYF.

This chain connects TRBV28 to TRBJ1-5; perhaps TRBD1 as D (5 bases). CDR1 and CDR2 (germline): MDHEN, SYDVKM. Trimming shortened V by 4 bases and J by 6 bases, and 16 bases separated the two germline ends. This CDR3 is 15 amino acids long. CDR3 bases: TGTGCCAGCAGTTCTTGGACACCTCGGGGTCAGCCCCAGCATTTT. Translating it yields CASSSWTPRGQPQHF.

The chain is built from TRBV27 and TRBJ1-2; tentative D call: TRBD1 (6 bases). V dropped 1 base and J dropped 2 bases, with 20 bases sitting between them. Germline CDR1 and CDR2: MNHEY and SMNVEV (reference sequence). The CDR3 extends over 18 amino acids. In DNA, the CDR3 is TGTGCCAGCAGTTTATTCGGCCGCACAGGGAAGCTAAACTATGGCTACACCTTC. Translating it yields CASSLFGRTGKLNYGYTF.

This clone was detected once. The rearrangement joins TRBV29-1 to TRBJ2-1, with D uncertain. Trimming took 4 bases from V and 5 from J, leaving 12 bases between them. The germline V gene has CDR1 SQVTM and CDR2 ANQGSEA. The CDR3 loop spans 13 amino acids. The CDR3 DNA reads as TGCAGCGTTGTTCGACGGCTAGACAATGAGCAGTTCTTC. This codes for CSVVRRLDNEQFF.

The V call is TRBV5-1, the J call TRBJ1-3; the D is unclear. The CDR3 has 15 residues. V was pared by 4 bases and J by 0 bases, with 11 bases between. The germline gives CDR1 SGHRS, CDR2 YFSETQ. CDR3 residues: CASSEVSHSGNTIYF. CDR3 nucleotide sequence: TGCGCCAGCAGCGAGGTTTCACACTCTGGAAACACCATATATTTT.

The chain is built from TRBV7-9 and TRBJ2-7; D is possibly TRBD2 (6 bases). CDR1 is SEHNR and CDR2 is FQNEAQ in the germline V gene (reference sequence). This CDR3 is 13 amino acids long. V was shortened by 7 bases and J by 3 bases, with 13 bases between the two germline ends. The CDR3 nucleotides are TGTGCCAGCAACCCGGACGGGGGCTACGAGCAGTACTTC. Its protein product is CASNPDGGYEQYF.

The V gene is TRBV5-6, the J gene TRBJ1-2; possibly TRBD1 for D (6 bases). The CDR3 sequence is 14 residues long. V lost 3 bases to trimming and J lost 2 bases, with 11 bases between them. CDR1 and CDR2 from the germline V gene are SGHDT and YYEEEE. The CDR3 loop is CASSSGTYNYGYTF. The CDR3 DNA reads as TGTGCCAGCAGCTCCGGGACATACAACTATGGCTACACCTTC.

V usage is TRBV7-9 and J usage is TRBJ2-1; the D is unclear. Germline CDR1 SEHNR, CDR2 FQNEAQ (reference sequence). CDR3 length: 11 residues. Deletions cut 5 bases from V and 7 bases from J, with 6 bases between. The CDR3 here is CASSAKNEQFF. Here the CDR3 DNA reads TGTGCCAGCAGCGCCAAGAATGAGCAGTTCTTC.

The J gene is TRBJ2-1, the V gene TRBV7-9; TRBD2 matches 11 bases. The CDR3 sequence is 15 residues long. V dropped 6 bases and J dropped 6; count of bases not matched to a gene: 7. Germline lookup yields CDR1 SEHNR and CDR2 FQNEAQ (reference sequence). The CDR3 DNA reads as TGTGCCAGCAGACTCACTAGCGGGAGAGGCAATGAGCAGTTCTTC. Its translation: CASRLTSGRGNEQFF.

The chain is built from TRBV28 and TRBJ2-7; TRBD1 aligns across 10 bases. With 8 bases clipped from V and 4 bases from J, the junction kept 11 bases outside the gene matches. Germline V CDR1 and CDR2: MDHEN, SYDVKM. The CDR3 sequence is 15 residues long. CDR3 DNA sequence: TGTGCCAGCCGCGATGGGACAGGGGCTTCTTACGAGCAGTACTTC. Protein sequence: CASRDGTGASYEQYF.

This clone occurred once. The V gene is TRBV2, the J gene TRBJ2-1; TRBD1 matches at 8 bases. Germline V gene lookup returns CDR1 SNHLY and CDR2 FYNNEI. The length of the CDR3 is 15 residues. Unmatched junction bases numbered 9, after V lost 6 bases and J lost 5 bases. CDR3 protein: CASSVRGPGNNEQFF. CDR3 DNA: TGTGCCAGCAGCGTCAGGGGGCCGGGGAACAATGAGCAGTTCTTC.

The chain employs TRBV4-1 and TRBJ2-7; D is undetermined. Germline assignment: CDR1 MGHRA and CDR2 YSYEKL. The CDR3 has 13 amino acids. V gave up 6 bases and J gave up 2 bases, with 11 bases separating them. The CDR3 is CASSPNTPYEQYF. The CDR3 coding sequence is TGCGCCAGCAGTCCGAATACCCCCTACGAGCAGTACTTC.

This clone was observed a few times. The chain joins TRBV27 to TRBJ2-7; D is undetermined. There are 12 residues in the CDR3. Trimming stripped 6 bases from V and 1 base from J, with 7 bases between. Germline values: CDR1 MNHEY, CDR2 SMNVEV (reference sequence). The CDR3 coding sequence is TGTGCCAGCAGATCCAGGTCCTACGAGCAGTACTTC. Translating gives CASRSRSYEQYF.

The rearrangement joins TRBV14 to TRBJ2-3; the D gene is possibly TRBD2 (6 bases). The germline gives CDR1 SGHDN, CDR2 FVKESK. Trimming pared 4 bases from V and 4 bases from J, leaving 12 bases between. The CDR3 totals 14 residues. The CDR3 nucleotides are TGTGCCAGCAGCCGGGCCTGGAGGGCAGATACGCAGTATTTT. Residues: CASSRAWRADTQYF.

V usage is TRBV27 and J usage is TRBJ1-1, with D possibly matching TRBD1 (5 bases). The CDR3 is 16 amino acids. Trimming left V 3 bases short and J 4 bases short, with 18 bases between. Germline CDR1 reads MNHEY; CDR2 reads SMNVEV (reference sequence). Written as DNA, the CDR3 is TGTGCCAGCAGTTTTGTCAGGGCCCGGGGTACCACTGAAGCTTTCTTT. Translation gives CASSFVRARGTTEAFF.

The chain employs TRBV4-3 and TRBJ1-3; 9 bases are shared with TRBD1. The V segment lost 2 bases and the J segment 4 bases; nucleotides outside the gene matches: 6. The germline CDR1 and CDR2 sequences are LGHNA and YSLEER. The CDR3 has 16 amino acids. The CDR3 is CASSQYTGGWGNTIYF. The CDR3 region has the DNA TGCGCCAGCAGCCAATATACAGGGGGCTGGGGAAACACCATATATTTT.

The chain uses TRBV19 and TRBJ2-7; TRBD2 might be the D (6 bases). The V gene's germline CDR1 is LNHDA and CDR2 SQIVND (reference sequence). This CDR3 region has 15 residues. Trimming pared 1 base from V and 0 bases from J, leaving 10 bases between. The CDR3 protein is CASSIVGGISYEQYF. CDR3 DNA: TGTGCCAGTAGTATAGTCGGCGGGATCTCCTACGAGCAGTACTTC.

V usage is TRBV5-6 and J usage is TRBJ2-1; no reliable D call. The CDR3 has 15 residues. Trimming cost V 0 bases and J 4 bases, with 11 bases left between them. CDR1 and CDR2 from the germline V gene are SGHDT and YYEEEE. Here the CDR3 reads CASSLDPAAYNEQFF. The CDR3 DNA reads as TGTGCCAGCAGCTTGGATCCGGCAGCTTACAATGAGCAGTTCTTC.

J is TRBJ2-7 and V is TRBV11-2; D is possibly TRBD2 (6 bases). Germline V gene sequence: CDR1 SGHAT, CDR2 FQNNGV. The V gene lost 8 bases and the J gene lost 3 bases, with 17 bases spanning the gap. The CDR3 length is 14 residues. As DNA, the CDR3 is TGTGCCAGCCATTTGGTAGGTAGCGGCTACGAGCAGTACTTC. Translated, it gives CASHLVGSGYEQYF.

This sequence joins TRBV15 and TRBJ2-1; D gene uncertain. Trimming left V 0 bases short and J 0 bases short, with 9 bases between. This CDR3 has 16 residues. The germline V gene has CDR1 LNHNV and CDR2 YYDKDF (reference sequence). The DNA of the CDR3 is TGTGCCACCAGCAGAGAGAGGACGAGCTCCTACAATGAGCAGTTCTTC. Its translation is CATSRERTSSYNEQFF.

The chain has TRBV5-5 and TRBJ1-1; D possibly corresponds to TRBD1 (5 bases). The germline CDR1 and CDR2 sequences are SGHKS and YYEKEE (reference sequence). The ends were cut back, 3 bases at V and 0 bases at J, with 9 bases in the middle. The CDR3 has 14 amino acids. CDR3 sequence reads: CASSSTDLNTEAFF. Written as DNA, the CDR3 is TGTGCCAGCAGCTCGACAGATCTGAACACTGAAGCTTTCTTT.

The J gene is TRBJ2-7, the V gene TRBV9; D remains unclear. The CDR3 totals 15 residues. Germline CDR1 SGDLS, CDR2 YYNGEE. Trimming removed 0 bases at V and 4 bases at J, with 14 bases between. This CDR3 reads CASSVGGSLLYEQYF. The CDR3 DNA is TGTGCCAGCAGCGTAGGTGGTTCCCTCCTTTACGAGCAGTACTTC.

The chain joins TRBV27 to TRBJ1-1; tentative D call: TRBD1 (5 bases). The CDR3 is 16 residues long. Germline V gives CDR1 MNHEY, CDR2 SMNVEV (reference sequence). Trimming shortened V by 5 bases and J by 5 bases, and 21 bases separated the two germline ends. CDR3: CASSAIPGGGWTEAFF. CDR3 coding DNA: TGTGCCAGCAGTGCTATCCCGGGGGGGGGTTGGACTGAAGCTTTCTTT.

This clone was counted between two and nine times. This sequence joins TRBV27 and TRBJ1-1; no reliable D call. The CDR3 covers 14 residues. Trimming took 6 bases from V and 2 from J, leaving 13 bases between them. Germline V gene data show CDR1 as MNHEY and CDR2 as SMNVEV (reference sequence). CDR3 DNA sequence: TGTGCCAGCAGCCCGGACGGCGCCAACACTGAAGCTTTCTTT. It yields the protein CASSPDGANTEAFF.

V is TRBV4-1 and J is TRBJ1-5, with unresolved D. Trimming took off 4 bases at V and 0 bases at J, with 10 bases between the two ends. The V gene's germline CDR1 is MGHRA and CDR2 YSYEKL. The CDR3 is made up of 15 amino acids. CDR3 nucleotides: TGCGCCAGCAGCCCTATGGGAAATAGCAATCAGCCCCAGCATTTT. Its translation is CASSPMGNSNQPQHF.